Below, one TCR beta chain is given with its context. Antigen: not known. TCRdb fed the 5' RACE reads into MiXCR, producing one record per CDR3 protein. The sample has some 500,000 distinct CDR3 sequences, around an eighth seen once; the top ten hold about 1%. In germline, CDR1 is MNHNY, CDR2 SVGAGI (reference sequence). The V end lost 5 bases, the J end lost 7 bases, and 12 bases lay between the germline ends. This CDR3 region has 13 residues. The data originate from a study of identical twins. Broader study findings: Cross-sectional statistical analysis was relied on for the conclusions, without the same donors being followed. Among beta out-of-frame sequences, excess sharing between twins appeared weaker. Twin sharing of out-of-frame TCR alpha was underestimated by models in monozygotic pairs.

The sample was also linked to a second study, of yellow fever vaccine responses in identical twins.

The V and J genes are TRBV6-6 and TRBJ2-1; D ambiguous. The clonotype was recovered from a woman aged 18-29 years in good health. The sequencing input was CD4+ T cells sorted from blood. The DNA for the CDR3 is TGTGCCAGCAGTGTCGTTTGGAGTAATGAGCAGTTCTTC. Translated, it gives CASSVVWSNEQFF.